A single sample is the source of the 10 T cell receptor beta chains below, sequenced in a study of siplizumab effects on memory and regulatory T cells. Libraries were prepared by immunoSEQ multiplex PCR; TCRdb keeps only in-frame clonotypes and omits some of them. This table holds about 100,000 clones, approximately 90% found once. The sequenced sample was CD4+ T cells sorted from blood. These receptors originate from a human donor in good health.

The chain links TRBV29-1 to TRBJ1-2; TRBD1 is a possible D gene (5 bases). V was shortened by 3 bases and J by 4 bases, with 9 bases between the two germline ends. Germline lookup yields CDR1 SQVTM and CDR2 ANQGSEA. CDR3 length equals 12 residues. This CDR3 reads CSVEGDIYGYTF. CDR3 nucleotide sequence: TGCAGCGTTGAGGGGGATATCTATGGCTACACCTTC. The whole variable domain, filled in from reference TRBV29-1 and TRBJ1-2, reads SAVISQKPSRDICQRGTSLTIQCQVDSQVTMMFWYRQQPGQSLTLIATANQGSEATYESGFVIDKFPISRPNLTFSTLTVSNMSPEDSSIYLCSVEGDIYGYTFGSGTRLTVV.

CDR3 region: CATGRGGSVTDTQYF. Written as DNA, the CDR3 is TGTGCCACCGGGCGGGGCGGGAGTGTGACAGATACGCAGTATTTT. The chain employs TRBV6-5 and TRBJ2-3; 7 bases line up with TRBD2. Germline V gene lookup returns CDR1 MNHEY and CDR2 SVGAGI. This CDR3 comprises 15 residues. J lost 3 bases, V lost 10 bases, and 13 bases had no gene match.

V and J are TRBV28 and TRBJ1-2; TRBD1 aligns across 7 bases. Germline V gene sequence: CDR1 MDHEN, CDR2 SYDVKM. After removal of 3 bases from V and 4 bases from J, the junction contained 17 bases not matched to a gene. This CDR3 comprises 18 residues. CDR3 region: CASSLGGLIDRAGYGYTF. The CDR3 nucleotides read TGTGCCAGCAGTTTGGGTGGGTTGATCGACAGGGCAGGCTATGGCTACACCTTC.

In regard to this clone: At one of its ends the junction is not consistent with the germline gene, which may arise from a read error. The same CDR3 can be traced to other DNA sequences in this sample. This sequence joins TRBV14 and TRBJ2-2; D may be TRBD1 (5 bases). Germline-derived CDR1 and CDR2 are SGHDN and FVKESK. This CDR3 has 15 residues. The CDR3 loop is CASSQRGSYTGELFF. As DNA, the CDR3 is TGTGCCAGCAGCCAAAGGGGTTCCTACACTGGGGAGCTGTTTTTT.

The genes are TRBV6-5 and TRBJ1-1; 7 bases match TRBD1. The germline V gene has CDR1 MNHEY and CDR2 SVGAGI. The CDR3 loop spans 14 amino acids. V was clipped by 7 bases and J by 2 bases; unmatched bases: 7. As DNA, the CDR3 is TGTGCCAGCAAAACCGGGACAGACAACACTGAAGCTTTCTTT. Its translation: CASKTGTDNTEAFF.

The chain combines TRBV19 with TRBJ2-2; D not resolved. The germline V gene encodes CDR1 LNHDA and CDR2 SQIVND (reference sequence). V lost 5 bases and J 0 bases, leaving 13 bases between the germline ends. The CDR3 sequence is 16 residues long. This CDR3 reads CASSELTGANTGELFF. In DNA form, the CDR3 reads TGTGCCAGTAGTGAGTTGACGGGCGCGAACACCGGGGAGCTGTTTTTT.

J is TRBJ2-3 and V is TRBV11-2; 8 nucleotides align to TRBD1. The CDR3 consists of 16 residues. The V gene end was trimmed by 10 bases and the J gene end by 0 bases; junction bases not matched to a gene: 12. Germline-derived CDR1 and CDR2 are SGHAT and FQNNGV. CDR3 amino acids: CATTPGTGVSTDTQYF. DNA of the CDR3: TGTGCCACCACCCCAGGGACAGGTGTTAGCACAGATACGCAGTATTTT.

The J gene is TRBJ2-7, the V gene TRBV18; D is tentatively TRBD1 or TRBD2 (5 bases each). Trimming cost V 6 bases and J 7 bases, with 22 bases left between them. The CDR3 sequence is 15 residues long. Germline assignment: CDR1 KGHSH and CDR2 LQKENI. This chain's CDR3 is CASSRVGTAPQEQYF. The DNA of the CDR3 is TGTGCCAGCTCCCGCGTGGGGACCGCCCCCCAGGAGCAGTACTTC.

This clone was seen more than once but under ten times. This chain uses TRBV19 with TRBJ2-7; possibly TRBD2 for D (5 bases). This CDR3 comprises 12 residues. Germline V gene sequence: CDR1 LNHDA, CDR2 SQIVND (reference sequence). The CDR3 reads CAAGRLPGEQYF. The DNA of the CDR3 is TGTGCGGCAGGCAGACTGCCGGGGGAGCAGTACTTC.

The V gene is TRBV7-2, the J gene TRBJ1-4, with D possibly TRBD1 on 5 matching bases. Trimming pared 5 bases from V and 4 bases from J, leaving 11 bases between. CDR1 and CDR2 from the germline V gene are SGHTA and FQGNSA. The CDR3 length is 14 residues. The CDR3 DNA is TGTGCCAGCAGCCCAGAGGGGTTTAATGAAAAACTGTTTTTT. This codes for CASSPEGFNEKLFF.